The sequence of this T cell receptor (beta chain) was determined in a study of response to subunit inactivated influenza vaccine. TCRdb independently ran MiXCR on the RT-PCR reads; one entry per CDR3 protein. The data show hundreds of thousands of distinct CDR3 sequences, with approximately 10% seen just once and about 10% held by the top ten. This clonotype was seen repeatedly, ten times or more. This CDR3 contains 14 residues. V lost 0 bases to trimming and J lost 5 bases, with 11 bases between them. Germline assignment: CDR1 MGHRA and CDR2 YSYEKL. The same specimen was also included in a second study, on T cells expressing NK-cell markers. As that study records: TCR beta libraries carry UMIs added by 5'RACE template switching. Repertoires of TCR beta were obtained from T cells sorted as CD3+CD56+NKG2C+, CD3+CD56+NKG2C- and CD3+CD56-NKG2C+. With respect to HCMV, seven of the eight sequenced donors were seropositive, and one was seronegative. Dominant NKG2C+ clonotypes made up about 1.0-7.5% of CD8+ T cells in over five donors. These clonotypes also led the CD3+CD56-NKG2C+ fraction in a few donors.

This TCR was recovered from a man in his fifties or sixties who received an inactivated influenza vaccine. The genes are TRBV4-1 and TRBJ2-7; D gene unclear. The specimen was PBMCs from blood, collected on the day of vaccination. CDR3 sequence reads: CASSQDKKVNEQYF. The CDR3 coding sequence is TGCGCCAGCAGCCAAGATAAGAAGGTGAACGAGCAGTACTTC.